This T cell receptor beta chain appears in the sequencing data of a study of shared clonotypes between healthy human individuals. This clone was detected only once. Donors were Caucasian adults residing in Nashville, Tennessee, USA. Clones were sequenced by immunoSEQ multiplex PCR, and TCRdb holds only the in-frame ones, with some missing. The data hold about 2.4 million clones, with 93% observed a single time. This CDR3 contains 11 residues. Trimming removed 3 bases at V and 14 bases at J, with 13 bases between. Sequenced input: naive CD4+ T cells from PBMCs. Subset specified: CD45RA+ positively selected. The rearrangement uses TRBV5-3 and TRBJ2-3; weak D call: TRBD1 (5 bases). TRBV5-3 is labeled an ORF, and its function is uncertain. The source is a young man in good health. Some clones in this sample may be carry-over from other donors' samples. In DNA, the CDR3 is TGTGCCAGAAGCTCCAGGATTCAGGGGTATTTT. This gives the protein CARSSRIQGYF.